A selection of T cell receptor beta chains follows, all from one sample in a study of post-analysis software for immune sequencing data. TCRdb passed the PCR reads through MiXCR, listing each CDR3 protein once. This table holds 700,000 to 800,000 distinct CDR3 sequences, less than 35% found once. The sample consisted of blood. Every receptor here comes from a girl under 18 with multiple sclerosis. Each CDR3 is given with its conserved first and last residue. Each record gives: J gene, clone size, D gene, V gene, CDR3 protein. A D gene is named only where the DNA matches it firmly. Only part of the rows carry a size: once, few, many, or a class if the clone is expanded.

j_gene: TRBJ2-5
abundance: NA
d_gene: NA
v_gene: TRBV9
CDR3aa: CAGSATDSLETQYF

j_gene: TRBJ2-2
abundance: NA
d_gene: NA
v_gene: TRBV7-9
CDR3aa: CASSLTKAGELFF

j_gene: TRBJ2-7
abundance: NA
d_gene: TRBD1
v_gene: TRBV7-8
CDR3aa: CASSATGTGTPYEQYF

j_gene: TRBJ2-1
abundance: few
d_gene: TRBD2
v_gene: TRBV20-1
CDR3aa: CSATLGLAGGISYNEQFF

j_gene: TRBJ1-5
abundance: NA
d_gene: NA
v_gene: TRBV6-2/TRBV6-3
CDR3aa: CAGSRPEQPQHF

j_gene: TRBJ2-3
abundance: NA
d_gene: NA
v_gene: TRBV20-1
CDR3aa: CSAREVQLEDTQYF

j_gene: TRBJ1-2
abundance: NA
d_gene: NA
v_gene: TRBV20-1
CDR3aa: CSAIGQNYGYTF

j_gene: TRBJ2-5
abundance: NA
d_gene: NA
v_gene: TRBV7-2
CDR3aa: CASSLKLPIGGHPVRPQYF

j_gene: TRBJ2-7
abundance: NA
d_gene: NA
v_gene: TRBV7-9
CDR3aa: CASSQPAQGFEQYF

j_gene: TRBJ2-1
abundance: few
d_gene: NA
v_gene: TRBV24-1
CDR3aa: CATSDLPDRSYNEQFF

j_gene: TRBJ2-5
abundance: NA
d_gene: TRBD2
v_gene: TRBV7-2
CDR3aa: CASSLAAGGGETQYF

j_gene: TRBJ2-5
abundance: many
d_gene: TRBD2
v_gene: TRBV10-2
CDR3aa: CASRQTSPQETQYF

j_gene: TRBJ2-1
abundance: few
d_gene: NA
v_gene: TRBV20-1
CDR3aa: CSAGLNPTYNEQFF

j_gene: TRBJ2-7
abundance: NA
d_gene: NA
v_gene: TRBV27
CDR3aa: CASSWVGGQWGREQYF

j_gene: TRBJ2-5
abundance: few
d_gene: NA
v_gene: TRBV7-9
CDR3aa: CASSPIMGTQYF

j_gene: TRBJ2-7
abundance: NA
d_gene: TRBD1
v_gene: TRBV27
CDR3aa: CASSYGTGGAEQYF